In this sample, the clone carrying this TCR beta chain turned up once. This sample stems from a study of blood T cell repertoires in COVID-19. Study summary: Samples of COVID-19 (acute and convalescent) were obtained from the United States, Italy and Spain. T cells, B-cell-depleted T cells, or PBMCs provided the cDNA or gDNA that served as material.

Libraries were prepared by immunoSEQ multiplex PCR; TCRdb keeps only in-frame clonotypes and omits some of them. The table has 270,000 or so clones, approximately 86% seen once. Material: peripheral blood. This clonotype was sampled from a woman between 18 and 29 years old with acute or convalescent COVID-19.

The CDR3 sequence is CASSLYGTSADTQYF. The CDR3 DNA follows: TGTGCCAGCAGCTTATATGGGACTAGCGCAGATACGCAGTATTTT. The J gene is TRBJ2-3, the V gene TRBV5-4; 10 nucleotides line up with TRBD2. V trimming: 2 bases; J trimming: 4 bases; junction bases outside the gene matches: 4. The CDR3 is 15 residues long. CDR1 SGHNT and CDR2 YYREEE come from the germline V gene (reference sequence).